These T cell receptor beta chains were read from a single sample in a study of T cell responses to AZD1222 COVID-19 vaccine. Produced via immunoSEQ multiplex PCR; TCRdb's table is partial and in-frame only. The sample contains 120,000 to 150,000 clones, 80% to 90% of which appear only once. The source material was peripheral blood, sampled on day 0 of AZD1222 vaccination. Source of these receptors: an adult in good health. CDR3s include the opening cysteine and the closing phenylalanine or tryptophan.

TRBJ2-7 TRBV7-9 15 CASSPPREVSYEQYF
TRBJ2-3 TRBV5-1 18 CASGTGTSGSPSTDTQYF
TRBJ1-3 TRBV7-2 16 CASSLGTQGTGNTIYF
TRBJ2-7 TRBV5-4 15 CASSLDNGPGTEQYF
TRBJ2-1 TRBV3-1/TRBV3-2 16 CASSQGVADIYNEQFF
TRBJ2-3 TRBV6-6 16 CASSRPQGYLTDTQYF
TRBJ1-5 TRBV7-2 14 CASSLVYTGTAQHF
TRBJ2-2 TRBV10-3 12 CAINEGEGELFF
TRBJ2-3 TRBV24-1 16 CATSDYPTRATDTQYF
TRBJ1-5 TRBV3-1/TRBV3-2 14 CASSQRGSNQPQHF
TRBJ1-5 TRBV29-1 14 CSVWTGQSNQPQHF
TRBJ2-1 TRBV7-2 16 CASSPTGSGSLDEQFF
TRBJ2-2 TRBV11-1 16 CASSPRSGAWGGELFF
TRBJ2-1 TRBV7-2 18 CASSWFTSTGGLYNEQFF
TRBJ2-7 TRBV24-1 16 CATSDPGTALLYEQYF
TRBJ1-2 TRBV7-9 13 CASSLEDTGSYTF
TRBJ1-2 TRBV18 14 CASSPRGSADGYTF
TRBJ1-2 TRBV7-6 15 CASRWKTGRNNGYTF
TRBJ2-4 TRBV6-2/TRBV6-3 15 CASSWGIQKLDIQYF
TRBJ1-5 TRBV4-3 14 CASSQEGGNQPQHF
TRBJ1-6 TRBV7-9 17 CASSPRDRGFNNSPLHF
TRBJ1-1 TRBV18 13 CASSPIINTEAFF
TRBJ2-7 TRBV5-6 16 CASSSVLGTGGWEQYF
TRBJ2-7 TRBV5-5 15 CASSLEFNRYYEQYF
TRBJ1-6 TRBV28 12 CASSLKGSPLHF
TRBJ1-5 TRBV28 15 CASSLPNQGNQPQHF
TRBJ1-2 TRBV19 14 CASSMRDRLYGYTF
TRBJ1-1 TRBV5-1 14 CASSLEAGGTEAFF
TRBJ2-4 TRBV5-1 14 CASSLRLAGNIQYF
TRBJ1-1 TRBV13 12 CASSAWGTEAFF
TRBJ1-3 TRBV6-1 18 CASSEALGQGNSGNTIYF
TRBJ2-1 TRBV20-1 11 CSAEVRDEQFF
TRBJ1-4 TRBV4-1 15 CASSQDHQANEKLFF
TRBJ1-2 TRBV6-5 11 CASRRDAYYTF
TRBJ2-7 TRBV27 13 CASSLAGAYEQYF
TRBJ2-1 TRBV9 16 CASSVAMVAGVYEQFF
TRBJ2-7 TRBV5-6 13 CASSLRLATEQYF
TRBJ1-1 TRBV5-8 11 CASRPNTEAFF
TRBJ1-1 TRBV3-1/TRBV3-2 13 CASSHGLSTEAFF